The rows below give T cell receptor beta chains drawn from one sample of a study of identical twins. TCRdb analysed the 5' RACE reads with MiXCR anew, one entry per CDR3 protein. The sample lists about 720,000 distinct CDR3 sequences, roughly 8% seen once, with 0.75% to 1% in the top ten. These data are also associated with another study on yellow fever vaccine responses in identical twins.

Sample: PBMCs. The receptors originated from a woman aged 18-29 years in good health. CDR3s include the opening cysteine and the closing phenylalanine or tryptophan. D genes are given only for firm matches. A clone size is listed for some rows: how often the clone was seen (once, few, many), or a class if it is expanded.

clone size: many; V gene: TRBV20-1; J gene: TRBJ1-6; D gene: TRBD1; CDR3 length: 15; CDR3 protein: CSAEGGGEGNSPLHF; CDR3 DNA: TGCAGTGCAGAAGGGGGCGGGGAGGGGAATTCACCCCTCCACTTT
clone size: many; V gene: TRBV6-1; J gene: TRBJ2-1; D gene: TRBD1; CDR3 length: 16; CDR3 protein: CASMPWGQGVIDEQFF; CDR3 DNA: TGTGCCAGCATGCCGTGGGGTCAGGGGGTAATCGATGAGCAGTTCTTC
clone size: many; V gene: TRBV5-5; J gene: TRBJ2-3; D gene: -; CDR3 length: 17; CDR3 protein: CASSLMGARWDTDTQYF; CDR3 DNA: TGTGCCAGCAGCTTGATGGGGGCCCGATGGGACACAGATACGCAGTATTTT
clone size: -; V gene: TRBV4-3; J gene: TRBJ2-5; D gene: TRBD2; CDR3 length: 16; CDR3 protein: CASSQDRASGQETQYF; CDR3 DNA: TGCGCCAGCAGCCAAGATCGGGCTAGCGGCCAAGAGACCCAGTACTTC
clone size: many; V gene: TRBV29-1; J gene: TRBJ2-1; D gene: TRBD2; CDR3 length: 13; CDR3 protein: CSALLAGYNEQFF; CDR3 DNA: TGCAGCGCCCTACTAGCGGGGTACAATGAGCAGTTCTTC
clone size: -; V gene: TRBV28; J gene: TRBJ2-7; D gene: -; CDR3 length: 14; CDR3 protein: CASSFMGRTYEQYF; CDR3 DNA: TGTGCCAGCAGTTTTATGGGGAGGACCTACGAGCAGTACTTC
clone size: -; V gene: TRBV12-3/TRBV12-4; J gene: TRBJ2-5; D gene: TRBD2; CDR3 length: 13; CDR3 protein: CASSSGLEETQYF; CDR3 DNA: TGTGCCAGCAGTTCTGGACTAGAAGAGACCCAGTACTTC
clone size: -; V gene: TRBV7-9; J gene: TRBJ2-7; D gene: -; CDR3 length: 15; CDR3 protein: CASSPRESRSYEQYF; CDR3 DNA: TGTGCCAGCAGCCCACGGGAGAGCAGGTCCTACGAGCAGTACTTC
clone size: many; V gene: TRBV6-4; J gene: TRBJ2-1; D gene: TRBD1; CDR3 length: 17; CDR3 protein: CASSPYPGQGANNEQFF; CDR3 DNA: TGTGCCAGCAGTCCTTACCCGGGACAGGGGGCGAACAATGAGCAGTTCTTC
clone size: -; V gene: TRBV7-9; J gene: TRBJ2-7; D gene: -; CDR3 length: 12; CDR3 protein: CASSPRGHEQYF; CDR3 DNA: TGTGCCAGCAGCCCCCGGGGGCACGAGCAGTACTTC
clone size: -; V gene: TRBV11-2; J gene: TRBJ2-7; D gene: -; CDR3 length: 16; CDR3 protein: CASSPIRGRVSYEQYF; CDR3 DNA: TGTGCCAGCAGCCCTATTCGGGGGCGTGTCTCCTACGAGCAGTACTTC
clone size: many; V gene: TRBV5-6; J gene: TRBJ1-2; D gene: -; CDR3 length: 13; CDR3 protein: CASSFRPNYGYTF; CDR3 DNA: TGTGCCAGCAGCTTTCGGCCGAACTATGGCTACACCTTC
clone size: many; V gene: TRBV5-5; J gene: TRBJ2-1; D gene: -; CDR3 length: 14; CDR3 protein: CASSKVGGMNEQFF; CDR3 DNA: TGTGCCAGCAGCAAAGTAGGGGGAATGAATGAGCAGTTCTTC
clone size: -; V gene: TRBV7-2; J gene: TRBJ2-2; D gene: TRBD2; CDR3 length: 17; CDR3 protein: CASSSARAGGLTGELFF; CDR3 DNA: TGTGCCAGCAGCTCAGCCAGGGCGGGGGGGCTGACCGGGGAGCTGTTTTTT
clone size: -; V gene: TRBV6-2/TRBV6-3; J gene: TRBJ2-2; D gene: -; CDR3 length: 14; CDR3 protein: CASSYPAGAGELFF; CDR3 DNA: TGTGCCAGCAGTTATCCCGCCGGGGCCGGGGAGCTGTTTTTT
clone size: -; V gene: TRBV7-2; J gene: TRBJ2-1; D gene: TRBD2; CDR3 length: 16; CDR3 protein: CASSLARTSWGDEQFF; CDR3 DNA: TGTGCCAGCAGCTTAGCCCGGACTAGTTGGGGCGATGAGCAGTTCTTC
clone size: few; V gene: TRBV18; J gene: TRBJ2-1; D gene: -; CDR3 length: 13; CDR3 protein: CASSPPGSHEQFF; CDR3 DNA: TGTGCCAGCTCACCACCGGGGTCCCATGAGCAGTTCTTC
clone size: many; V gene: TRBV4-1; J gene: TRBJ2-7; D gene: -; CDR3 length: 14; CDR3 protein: CASSQPGSSYEQYF; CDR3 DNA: TGCGCCAGCAGCCAACCGGGGAGCTCCTACGAGCAGTACTTC
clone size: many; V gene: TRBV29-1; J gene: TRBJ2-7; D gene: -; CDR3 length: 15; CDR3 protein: CSVVDARRSSYEQYF; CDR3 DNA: TGCAGCGTTGTTGATGCCAGGAGGAGCTCCTACGAGCAGTACTTC
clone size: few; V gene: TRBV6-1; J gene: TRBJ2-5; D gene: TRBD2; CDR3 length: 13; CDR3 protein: CASRPGLVETQYF; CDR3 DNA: TGTGCCAGCAGGCCGGGACTAGTGGAGACCCAGTACTTC
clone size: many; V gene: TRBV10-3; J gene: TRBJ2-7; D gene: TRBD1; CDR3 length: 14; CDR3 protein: CAIRPGQPSYEQYF; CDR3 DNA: TGTGCCATCAGACCGGGACAGCCCTCCTACGAGCAGTACTTC
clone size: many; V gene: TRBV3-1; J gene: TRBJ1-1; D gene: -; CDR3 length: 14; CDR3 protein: CASSQQGRDTEAFF; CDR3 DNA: TGTGCCAGCAGCCAGCAGGGTAGGGACACTGAAGCTTTCTTT
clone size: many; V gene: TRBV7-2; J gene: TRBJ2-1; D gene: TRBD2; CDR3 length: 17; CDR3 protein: CASSAAGWTSGYNEQFF; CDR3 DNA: TGTGCCAGCAGCGCGGCGGGGTGGACTAGCGGCTACAATGAGCAGTTCTTC
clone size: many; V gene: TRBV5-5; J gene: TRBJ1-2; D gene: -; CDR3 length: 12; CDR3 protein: CASSWDGYGYTF; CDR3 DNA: TGTGCCAGCAGCTGGGACGGGTATGGCTACACCTTC
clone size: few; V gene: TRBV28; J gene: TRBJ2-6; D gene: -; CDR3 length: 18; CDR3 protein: CASSLVRGSLTGANVLTF; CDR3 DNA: TGTGCCAGCAGTTTAGTCAGGGGAAGTCTCACTGGGGCCAACGTCCTGACTTTC
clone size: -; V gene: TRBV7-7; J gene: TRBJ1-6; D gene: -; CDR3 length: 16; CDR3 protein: CASSLSRAVYNSPLHF; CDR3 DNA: TGTGCTAGCAGCTTGAGCAGGGCAGTCTATAATTCACCCCTCCACTTT